This TCR beta chain emerged from a study of cytomegalovirus exposure and HLA in healthy donors. Germline V gives CDR1 LNHDA, CDR2 SQIVND (reference sequence). V was trimmed by 9 bases and J by 3 bases, leaving 12 bases between them. There are 13 residues in the CDR3. PCR employed 60 Vbeta and 13 Jbeta primers. Clones were read by immunoSEQ multiplex PCR, and TCRdb kept only the in-frame ones, dropping some. The sample holds some 75,000 clones. The sample consisted of PBMCs. This clonotype originated in a man aged 35 to 55 in good health and CMV-seronegative. The chain uses TRBV19 and TRBJ1-3, with a possible D match to TRBD1 (6 bases). The CDR3 is CARSVRGGNTIYF. The DNA of the CDR3 is TGTGCCAGATCGGTCAGGGGTGGAAACACCATATATTTT.